These T cell receptor beta chains were read from a single sample in a study of cytomegalovirus exposure and HLA in healthy donors. Some clones are missing from TCRdb's copy, which holds only in-frame ones; the method was immunoSEQ multiplex PCR. The profile covers 140,000 or so clones, with roughly 89% appearing a single time and 4.5% taken by the ten largest. Sequences were obtained from PBMCs. Source of these receptors: a man between 18 and 29 years old in good health and CMV-seropositive. Both conserved end residues are part of each CDR3. A D gene is named only where the DNA matches it firmly. Expanded clones are given a class, and other clones once, few, many or no size at all.

v_call,d_call,j_call,clone_size,cdr3_aa,cdr3_nt
TRBV2,NA,TRBJ1-5,NA,CASSEVVSGNQPQHF,TGTGCCAGCAGTGAAGTGGTTTCAGGAAATCAGCCCCAGCATTTT
TRBV13,NA,TRBJ1-3,NA,CASSSRDIGNTIYF,TGTGCCAGCAGCTCCAGGGACATCGGAAACACCATATATTTT
TRBV13,TRBD1,TRBJ2-7,NA,CASSLGQGDYEQYF,TGTGCCAGCAGCTTAGGACAGGGGGACTACGAGCAGTACTTC
TRBV6-5,TRBD1,TRBJ2-7,NA,CASSTGGSYEQYF,TGTGCCAGCAGCACAGGGGGCTCCTACGAGCAGTACTTC
TRBV2,NA,TRBJ2-1,NA,CASSERQYNEQFF,TGTGCCAGCAGTGAACGTCAGTACAATGAGCAGTTCTTC
TRBV28,NA,TRBJ2-7,NA,CASSYGADVNEQYF,TGTGCCAGCAGTTATGGAGCCGATGTCAACGAGCAGTACTTC
TRBV4-1,NA,TRBJ2-1,NA,CASSQPIGGRTLNEQFF,TGCGCCAGCAGCCAGCCCATCGGAGGAAGGACTCTGAATGAGCAGTTCTTC
TRBV5-1,NA,TRBJ2-5,NA,CASSLATGLIGETQYF,TGCGCCAGCAGCTTGGCAACAGGGTTGATAGGAGAGACCCAGTACTTC
TRBV30,NA,TRBJ2-7,NA,CAWSTSTGLSYEQYF,TGTGCCTGGAGTACTTCGACAGGCCTCTCCTACGAGCAGTACTTC
TRBV5-6,TRBD1,TRBJ1-1,NA,CASSPDRARYPNTEAFF,TGTGCCAGCAGCCCGGACAGGGCAAGATACCCGAACACTGAAGCTTTCTTT
TRBV30,NA,TRBJ1-2,NA,CAWSGGEATGYTF,TGTGCCTGGAGTGGGGGGGAAGCCACTGGCTACACCTTC
TRBV19,NA,TRBJ1-2,NA,CASSVPGADWLGYTF,TGTGCCAGTAGTGTACCAGGGGCGGATTGGTTAGGCTACACCTTC
TRBV30,NA,TRBJ1-1,NA,CAWSETSYNRERNTEAFF,TGTGCCTGGAGCGAAACAAGTTATAACAGGGAGCGTAACACTGAAGCTTTCTTT
TRBV5-1,NA,TRBJ1-2,once,CASRYDRSYGYTF,TGCGCCAGCAGATACGACAGGTCCTATGGCTACACCTTC
TRBV7-2,TRBD2,TRBJ2-2,NA,CASSYIGSASGTGELFF,TGTGCCAGCAGCTACATTGGTTCGGCTAGCGGTACCGGGGAGCTGTTTTTT
TRBV27,TRBD2,TRBJ2-7,once,CASSSSRAGDIDEQYF,TGTGCCAGCAGTTCAAGCAGGGCGGGAGACATAGACGAGCAGTACTTC
TRBV6-5,TRBD2,TRBJ2-3,NA,CASSYSQRGPTNTQYF,TGTGCCAGCAGTTACTCTCAGCGGGGGCCCACTAATACGCAGTATTTT
TRBV5-1,NA,TRBJ2-1,NA,CASSSQTITGQFF,TGCGCCAGCAGCTCCCAAACAATCACGGGGCAGTTCTTC
TRBV13,TRBD2,TRBJ2-2,NA,CASSSMTSGGAGELFF,TGTGCCAGCAGCTCGATGACTAGCGGGGGGGCCGGGGAGCTGTTTTTT
TRBV5-1,TRBD1,TRBJ2-3,NA,CASSLTGEKNTQYF,TGCGCCAGCAGCTTGACAGGGGAGAAAAATACGCAGTATTTT
TRBV28,TRBD1,TRBJ1-2,NA,CASSLLGQVDGYTF,TGTGCCAGCAGTTTACTCGGACAGGTCGATGGCTACACCTTC
TRBV27,TRBD1,TRBJ1-2,NA,CASSLRATKRTGNYGYTF,TGTGCCAGCAGTTTAAGGGCGACGAAAAGGACAGGGAACTATGGCTACACCTTC
TRBV28,NA,TRBJ2-5,NA,CASRGDPQETQYF,TGTGCCAGCAGGGGAGACCCTCAAGAGACCCAGTACTTC
TRBV10-1,NA,TRBJ2-2,NA,CASSESDTGELFF,TGCGCCAGCAGTGAGTCCGACACCGGGGAGCTGTTTTTT
TRBV27,NA,TRBJ1-5,NA,CASSLNEGNQPQHF,TGTGCCAGCAGTTTGAATGAGGGCAATCAGCCCCAGCATTTT
TRBV5-4,TRBD1,TRBJ2-2,NA,CASSLGTADRELFF,TGTGCCAGCAGCCTTGGGACAGCGGACCGGGAGCTGTTTTTT
TRBV7-3,TRBD2,TRBJ2-2,NA,CASSQLAGENTGELFF,TGTGCCAGCAGCCAACTAGCGGGGGAGAACACCGGGGAGCTGTTTTTT
TRBV5-6,TRBD1,TRBJ1-1,few,CASSPWTGGRTEAFF,TGTGCCAGCAGCCCATGGACAGGGGGCAGGACTGAAGCTTTCTTT
TRBV11-2,TRBD1,TRBJ1-2,NA,CASSARPGTGGTWDYTF,TGTGCCAGCAGCGCCCGGCCCGGGACAGGGGGGACGTGGGACTACACCTTC
TRBV7-9,TRBD1,TRBJ1-2,NA,CASSPRTGRNYGYTF,TGTGCCAGCAGCCCCCGGACAGGGCGAAACTATGGCTACACCTTC
TRBV5-6,NA,TRBJ1-2,NA,CASSLAAQDGYTF,TGTGCCAGCAGCTTGGCCGCCCAGGATGGCTACACCTTC
TRBV19,NA,TRBJ1-2,NA,CASSTLDSYGYTF,TGTGCCAGTAGTACGTTGGACTCCTATGGCTACACCTTC
TRBV28,NA,TRBJ2-3,NA,CASSGQGIRATDTQYF,TGTGCCAGCAGTGGGCAGGGAATAAGAGCAACAGATACGCAGTATTTT
TRBV19,TRBD1,TRBJ1-1,NA,CASSIQQGAEAFF,TGTGCCAGTAGTATTCAACAGGGGGCTGAAGCTTTCTTT
TRBV9,NA,TRBJ2-5,NA,CASSVAPQGTQYF,TGTGCCAGCAGCGTAGCTCCCCAGGGGACCCAGTACTTC
TRBV28,NA,TRBJ2-6,NA,CASSLVRSGANVLTF,TGTGCCAGCAGTTTAGTCCGCTCTGGGGCCAACGTCCTGACTTTC
TRBV7-6,NA,TRBJ1-5,NA,CASSLDSGINQPQHF,TGTGCCAGCAGCTTAGATTCGGGTATCAATCAGCCCCAGCATTTT
TRBV30,TRBD1,TRBJ1-2,NA,CAWAYRGGYTF,TGTGCCTGGGCGTACAGGGGTGGCTACACCTTC
TRBV19,TRBD1,TRBJ2-7,NA,CATTPGQGDDEQYF,TGTGCCACTACTCCGGGACAGGGGGACGACGAGCAGTACTTC
TRBV5-1,TRBD1,TRBJ1-1,once,CASSSGTGDRNTEAFF,TGCGCCAGCAGCTCGGGGACAGGGGATCGGAACACTGAAGCTTTCTTT
TRBV27,TRBD2,TRBJ2-1,NA,CASGTGTSGNEQFF,TGTGCCAGCGGTACCGGGACTAGCGGCAATGAGCAGTTCTTC
TRBV19,TRBD1,TRBJ2-3,NA,CASSDRGYSTDTQYF,TGTGCCAGCTCGGACAGGGGGTATAGCACAGATACGCAGTATTTT
TRBV28,NA,TRBJ2-1,NA,CASSLVRAGEQFF,TGTGCCAGCAGTTTAGTCAGGGCCGGTGAGCAGTTCTTC
TRBV4-1,TRBD2,TRBJ2-7,many,CASSFNIGTTRAEQYF,TGCGCCAGCAGCTTTAATATAGGGACTACTAGGGCCGAGCAGTACTTC
TRBV28,NA,TRBJ1-3,NA,CASNPSAGNTIYF,TGTGCCAGCAACCCCTCGGCTGGAAACACCATATATTTT
TRBV5-1,NA,TRBJ2-5,few,CASSLGRGETQYF,TGCGCCAGCAGCTTGGGGCGGGGAGAGACCCAGTACTTC
TRBV9,NA,TRBJ2-3,NA,CASSERTNTDTQYF,TGTGCCAGCAGCGAGCGGACTAACACAGATACGCAGTATTTT
TRBV30,TRBD1,TRBJ2-7,NA,CAWSSTGTGAYEQYF,TGTGCCTGGAGTTCTACCGGGACAGGGGCCTACGAGCAGTACTTC
TRBV6-5,TRBD1,TRBJ1-1,once,CASSSTGYTEAFF,TGTGCCAGCAGTTCGACAGGGTACACTGAAGCTTTCTTT
TRBV28,NA,TRBJ1-2,few,CASSLGGQRDYGYTF,TGTGCCAGCAGTTTAGGCGGACAGAGGGACTATGGCTACACCTTC
TRBV7-8,NA,TRBJ2-7,few,CASSLLEGLYEQYF,TGTGCCAGCAGCTTATTGGAGGGTTTATACGAGCAGTACTTC
TRBV18,TRBD2,TRBJ2-1,once,CASSPLGGGTLSSYNEQFF,TGTGCCAGCTCACCGTTGGGCGGGGGGACCTTAAGCTCCTACAATGAGCAGTTCTTC
TRBV28,TRBD1,TRBJ2-7,few,CATDGKPTGKVYEQYF,TGTGCCACTGACGGGAAACCGACAGGGAAAGTCTACGAGCAGTACTTC
TRBV20-1,NA,TRBJ1-1,NA,CSQGTNTEAFF,TGCAGTCAGGGGACGAACACTGAAGCTTTCTTT
TRBV6-5,TRBD1,TRBJ1-1,NA,CASSYSTGVTEAFF,TGTGCCAGCAGTTACTCGACAGGGGTCACTGAAGCTTTCTTT